A single sample gave rise to the 24 T cell receptor beta chains below, sequenced in a study of cytomegalovirus exposure and HLA in healthy donors. The PCR used 60 Vbeta and 13 Jbeta primers. Clones were sequenced by immunoSEQ multiplex PCR, and TCRdb holds only the in-frame ones, with some missing. The sample lists some 200,000 clones, roughly four fifths occurring once. The sample consisted of PBMCs. The receptors were gathered from a young woman in good health and CMV-seronegative.

This sequence joins TRBV13 and TRBJ1-4; D remains unclear. V shed 4 bases and J shed 2 bases, with 17 bases lying between them. CDR3 length: 17 amino acids. Germline V gives CDR1 PRHDT, CDR2 FYEKMQ (reference sequence). The CDR3 reads CASSSGGWSRTNEKLFF. The DNA for the CDR3 is TGTGCCAGCAGCTCCGGAGGTTGGAGCAGGACTAATGAAAAACTGTTTTTT.

V usage is TRBV2 and J usage is TRBJ2-7, with 11 bases identical to TRBD1. CDR3 length: 15 residues. Unmatched junction bases numbered 5, after V lost 4 bases and J lost 3 bases. CDR1 and CDR2 from the germline V gene are SNHLY and FYNNEI. Here the CDR3 DNA reads TGTGCCAGCAGTGTAGCCGGGACAGGGGGCTACGAGCAGTACTTC. Translated: CASSVAGTGGYEQYF.

The J gene is TRBJ2-1, the V gene TRBV29-1; no reliable D call. This CDR3 comprises 11 residues. CDR1 and CDR2 from the germline V gene are SQVTM and ANQGSEA. Between the trimmed V and J ends, which lost 4 bases and 4 bases, there was a span of 5 bases. The CDR3 DNA reads as TGCAGCGTTGTTGTATACAATGAGCAGTTCTTC. Translation: CSVVVYNEQFF.

The chain couples TRBV7-9 to TRBJ2-1; a weak D match, TRBD1 (5 bases). The CDR3 length is 12 residues. Trimming cost V 5 bases and J 9 bases, with 11 bases left between them. Germline V lookup: CDR1 SEHNR, CDR2 FQNEAQ (reference sequence). CDR3 nucleotide sequence: TGTGCCAGCAGCCACGGACATCTTGAGCAGTTCTTC. As protein: CASSHGHLEQFF.

This clone appeared once. In nucleotides, the CDR3 is TGTGCCAGCAGCCGCGGGACAGAGACTGAAGCTTTCTTT. The encoded protein is CASSRGTETEAFF. V gene TRBV28 combines with J gene TRBJ1-1; 7 bases line up with TRBD1. V shed 6 bases and J 5 bases; nucleotides not matched to a gene: 6. CDR1 is MDHEN, CDR2 SYDVKM, per germline. CDR3 size: 13 residues.

This rearrangement joins TRBV14 to TRBJ2-7; D is unclear. Per the germline V gene, CDR1 is SGHDN and CDR2 is FVKESK. The length of the CDR3 is 12 residues. V was pared by 1 base and J by 3 bases, with 4 bases between. This CDR3 reads CASSQGDYEQYF. CDR3 DNA sequence: TGTGCCAGCAGCCAAGGCGACTACGAGCAGTACTTC. Full variable domain (rest looked up from reference TRBV14 and TRBJ2-7): EAGVTQFPSHSVIEKGQTVTLRCDPISGHDNLYWYRRVMGKEIKFLLHFVKESKQDESGMPNNRFLAERTGGTYSTLKVQPAELEDSGVYFCASSQGDYEQYFGPGTRLTVT.

The chain employs TRBV7-8 and TRBJ2-4; TRBD2 agrees at 10 bases. Per the germline V gene, CDR1 is SGHVS and CDR2 is FQNEAQ. V dropped 5 bases and J dropped 1; count of bases not matched to a gene: 17. The CDR3 spans 20 residues. As DNA, the CDR3 is TGTGCCAGCAGCCTGAGAACACTAGCGGGACCCGGAGCGGCCAAAAACATTCAGTACTTC. Residues: CASSLRTLAGPGAAKNIQYF. Looking up the rest from reference TRBV7-8 and TRBJ2-4 gives the full variable domain: GAGVSQSPRYKVAKRGQDVALRCDPISGHVSLFWYQQALGQGPEFLTYFQNEAQLDKSGLPSDRFFAERPEGSVSTLKIQRTQQEDSAVYLCASSLRTLAGPGAAKNIQYFGAGTRLSVL.

The CDR3 DNA is TGTGCCAGCAGCGTCAGGGAATACTCCTACAATGAGCAGTTCTTC. Protein: CASSVREYSYNEQFF. J is TRBJ2-1 and V is TRBV9; maybe TRBD1 (5 bases). Germline values: CDR1 SGDLS, CDR2 YYNGEE. The CDR3 is made up of 15 amino acids. Trimming cost V 2 bases and J 0 bases, with 9 bases left between them. Complete variable domain (other parts from reference TRBV9 and TRBJ2-1): DSGVTQTPKHLITATGQRVTLRCSPRSGDLSVYWYQQSLDQGLQFLIQYYNGEERAKGNILERFSAQQFPDLHSELNLSSLELGDSALYFCASSVREYSYNEQFFGPGTRLTVL.

The rearrangement uses TRBV7-9 and TRBJ1-2; 7 nucleotides line up with TRBD1. Per the germline V gene, CDR1 is SEHNR and CDR2 is FQNEAQ (reference sequence). The CDR3 spans 17 residues. J was trimmed by 1 base and V by 4 bases; bases with no gene match: 12. The CDR3 DNA reads as TGTGCCAGCAGCTCCCCCAACAGGGGAGCGAGTAACTATGGCTACACCTTC. Residues: CASSSPNRGASNYGYTF. Drawing the rest from reference TRBV7-9 and TRBJ1-2, the complete variable domain is DTGVSQNPRHKITKRGQNVTFRCDPISEHNRLYWYRQTLGQGPEFLTYFQNEAQLEKSRLLSDRFSAERPKGSFSTLEIQRTEQGDSAMYLCASSSPNRGASNYGYTFGSGTRLTVV.

The chain recombines TRBV2 with TRBJ2-5, with TRBD1 matching over 7 bases. V gave up 7 bases and J gave up 2 bases; unmatched junction bases: 7. Germline CDR1 SNHLY, CDR2 FYNNEI. CDR3 size: 14 residues. CDR3 sequence: CASNRQGPQETQYF. The CDR3 DNA sequence: TGTGCCAGCAATCGACAGGGCCCGCAAGAGACCCAGTACTTC.

The rearrangement links TRBV14 to TRBJ2-7, with TRBD1 matching 7 bases. The CDR3 sequence is 16 residues long. Per germline, CDR1 SGHDN and CDR2 FVKESK. The junction had 14 bases not matched to a gene; V was cut back by 3 bases and J by 6 bases. DNA for the CDR3: TGTGCCAGCAGCCACCTCTCCGACAGGGCCGGCGGCGAGCAGTACTTC. Protein sequence: CASSHLSDRAGGEQYF.

This clone came up a few times. J is TRBJ2-5 and V is TRBV6-5, with 13 bases aligning to TRBD2. The CDR3 length is 15 residues. CDR1 is MNHEY, CDR2 SVGAGI, per germline. The V segment lost 2 bases and the J segment 7 bases; nucleotides outside the gene matches: 4. CDR3 sequence (DNA): TGTGCCAGCAGTTACGGACTAGCGGGAGTGGGGACCCAGTACTTC. Translation gives CASSYGLAGVGTQYF.

The V call is TRBV11-1, the J call TRBJ2-7, with D perhaps TRBD2 (6 bases). Germline assignment: CDR1 SGHAT and CDR2 FQDESV (reference sequence). There are 17 residues in the CDR3. V lost 5 bases to trimming and J lost 5 bases, with 25 bases between them. CDR3 nucleotides: TGTGCCAGCAGCCCTGGGAAGACCGGGACTGGGGTAGACGAGCAGTACTTC. Translated, it gives CASSPGKTGTGVDEQYF.

The chain has TRBV11-1 and TRBJ2-7; tentatively, D is TRBD1 (5 bases). The germline V and J ends were trimmed by 1 base and 3 bases, with 13 bases remaining between them. Germline CDR1 SGHAT, CDR2 FQDESV (reference sequence). The CDR3 is made up of 15 amino acids. Written as DNA, the CDR3 is TGTGCCAGCAGCTTAGGAACAGGACGTATCTACGAGCAGTACTTC. Protein sequence: CASSLGTGRIYEQYF. The whole variable domain, remainder taken from reference TRBV11-1 and TRBJ2-7, is EAEVAQSPRYKITEKSQAVAFWCDPISGHATLYWYRQILGQGPELLVQFQDESVVDDSQLPKDRFSAERLKGVDSTLKIQPAELGDSAMYLCASSLGTGRIYEQYFGPGTRLTVT.

This chain joins TRBV27 and TRBJ2-7, with 9 bases identical to TRBD1. Unmatched junction bases numbered 15, after V lost 7 bases and J lost 2 bases. The CDR3 has 17 residues. The germline V gene has CDR1 MNHEY and CDR2 SMNVEV (reference sequence). CDR3 nucleotide sequence: TGTGCCAGCACCTACCCTCCCCGGACAGGGGATCCCTACGAGCAGTACTTC. It is translated as CASTYPPRTGDPYEQYF.

The chain joins TRBV10-3 to TRBJ2-3; D is possibly TRBD2 (6 bases). V was clipped by 4 bases and J by 5 bases, with 19 bases between them. Per the germline V gene, CDR1 is ENHRY and CDR2 is SYGVKD. The CDR3 sequence is 16 residues long. In nucleotides, the CDR3 is TGTGCCATCAGTGGAGACCCCGGGACTTGGGGAGATACGCAGTATTTT. Translated, it gives CAISGDPGTWGDTQYF.

The rearrangement joins TRBV5-1 to TRBJ2-2, with D maybe TRBD2 (5 bases). The CDR3 covers 15 residues. Trimming removed 0 bases at V and 5 bases at J, with 11 bases between. Germline CDR1 is SGHRS and CDR2 is YFSETQ. This chain's CDR3 is CASSLAGVTTGELFF. The CDR3 nucleotides are TGCGCCAGCAGCTTGGCCGGGGTTACAACCGGGGAGCTGTTTTTT.

V and J are TRBV10-1 and TRBJ1-3; D is unresolved. Germline lookup yields CDR1 WNHNN and CDR2 SYGVQD (reference sequence). This CDR3 has 15 amino acids. Trimming pared 1 base from V and 0 bases from J, leaving 7 bases between. The CDR3 DNA reads TGCGCCAGCAGTGAGTACAGAAACTCTGGAAACACCATATATTTT. As protein: CASSEYRNSGNTIYF.

This CDR3 reads CASSATVNTEAFF. The CDR3 DNA reads TGTGCCAGCAGCGCCACGGTGAACACTGAAGCTTTCTTT. This chain joins TRBV7-9 and TRBJ1-1; D gene uncertain. Germline V gene lookup returns CDR1 SEHNR and CDR2 FQNEAQ (reference sequence). Trimming removed 5 bases from V and 0 bases from J, with 7 bases in between. The CDR3 extends over 13 amino acids. Together with reference TRBV7-9 and TRBJ1-1, the CDR3 gives the full variable domain: DTGVSQNPRHKITKRGQNVTFRCDPISEHNRLYWYRQTLGQGPEFLTYFQNEAQLEKSRLLSDRFSAERPKGSFSTLEIQRTEQGDSAMYLCASSATVNTEAFFGQGTRLTVV.

This sequence joins TRBV13 and TRBJ2-1, with 11 bases matching TRBD2. The CDR3 runs 18 residues. V was clipped by 5 bases and J by 1 base; unmatched bases: 10. Germline V CDR1 and CDR2: PRHDT, FYEKMQ (reference sequence). The CDR3, as DNA: TGTGCCAGCAGCCACTATCTTAGCGGGAGGGGATCCTACAATGAGCAGTTCTTC. Encoded protein: CASSHYLSGRGSYNEQFF.

The table lists this clone with a few counts. The chain is built from TRBV5-8 and TRBJ2-2; D remains ambiguous. The germline CDR1 and CDR2 sequences are SGHTS and YDEGEE. The ends were cut back, 2 bases at V and 6 bases at J, with 8 bases in the middle. This CDR3 region has 13 residues. The CDR3 spells CASSFRQPGELFF. DNA of the CDR3: TGTGCCAGCAGCTTCAGGCAGCCCGGGGAGCTGTTTTTT.

The CDR3 is CARRGAMNTEAFF. CDR3 nucleotides: TGTGCCCGGCGGGGGGCAATGAACACTGAAGCTTTCTTT. V usage is TRBV27 and J usage is TRBJ1-1, with D possibly matching TRBD1 (6 bases). The CDR3 covers 13 residues. With 11 bases removed from V and 0 bases from J, the gap between germline ends came to 13 bases. The germline CDR1 and CDR2 sequences are MNHEY and SMNVEV (reference sequence).

The chain couples TRBV7-2 to TRBJ2-6, with D unresolved. CDR1 is SGHTA, CDR2 FQGNSA, per germline. The CDR3 totals 17 residues. Trimming stripped 1 base from V and 1 base from J, with 11 bases between. This CDR3 is CASSLVTAPSGANVLTF. The DNA for the CDR3 is TGTGCCAGCAGCTTAGTTACAGCCCCTTCTGGGGCCAACGTCCTGACTTTC. The variable domain in full, with the rest retrieved from reference TRBV7-2 and TRBJ2-6, is GAGVSQSPSNKVTEKGKDVELRCDPISGHTALYWYRQSLGQGLEFLIYFQGNSAPDKSGLPSDRFSAERTGGSVSTLTIQRTQQEDSAVYLCASSLVTAPSGANVLTFGAGSRLTVL.

Comments on this clone: Other DNA sequences in this sample translate to the same CDR3. The chain joins TRBV6-1 to TRBJ2-1; 9 nucleotides align to TRBD1. The CDR3 contains 16 residues. V was pared by 0 bases and J by 6 bases, with 6 bases of the junction left unmatched. The germline V gene encodes CDR1 MNHNS and CDR2 SASEGT. For the CDR3, the DNA is TGTGCCAGCAGTGAAGCCCCGGGACAGGGAAGCAATGAGCAGTTCTTC. This encodes CASSEAPGQGSNEQFF.